This TCR beta chain was recovered during a study of T cell responses to AZD1222 COVID-19 vaccine. In regard to this clone: Its antigen is still unknown. One end of the junction varies from germline; a read error may be responsible.

Sequencing used immunoSEQ multiplex PCR; TCRdb keeps in-frame clones, though not all of them. The sample holds 86,000 or so clones, 80% to 95% seen once. Study-level findings and limits: White British donors predominated, females outnumbered males, and clonal diversity was possibly underestimated.

The sample consisted of peripheral blood, taken on day 0 of MenACWY control vaccination. The sequence was collected from an adult in good health.

CDR3 residues: CASSLGTERNSPLHF. CDR3 sequence (DNA): TGCGCCAGCAGTTTGGGGACCGAAAGGAATTCACCCCTCCACTTT. V usage is TRBV5-1 and J usage is TRBJ1-6, with D possibly matching TRBD1 (5 bases). CDR1 is SGHRS, CDR2 YFSETQ, per germline. CDR3 length equals 15 residues.